The clone carrying this T cell receptor beta chain was found many times. What it binds is not known. This entry is derived from a study of CD8 T cells in ankylosing spondylitis. The germline V gene has CDR1 SGHVS and CDR2 FNYEAQ. V was clipped by 7 bases and J by 8 bases; unmatched bases: 7. This CDR3 region has 13 residues. Study-wide results and limits: Earlier authors reported some of these motif variants in reactive arthritis synovial fluid and blood. Ankylosing spondylitis blood seemed to carry a telltale TCR beta motif made of under ten highly homologous variants. Within matched ankylosing spondylitis synovial fluid, disease-linked clones were reportedly significantly enriched.

Quantitative 5'-RACE was performed with molecular barcodes, and it yielded the TCR beta libraries. TCRdb re-called the 5' RACE reads with MiXCR, one entry per CDR3 protein. Of under 300,000 distinct CDR3 sequences in the sample, about 11% were seen once. This rearrangement joins TRBV7-6 to TRBJ2-1, with TRBD1 identical over 8 bases. What was sequenced was blood, either unsorted or a sorted T cell fraction (not recorded which). The clonotype was recovered from a male donor with ankylosing spondylitis or in good health (not recorded which). Here the CDR3 reads CASIDRGQDEQFF. The CDR3 bases are TGTGCCAGCATAGACAGGGGACAAGATGAGCAGTTCTTC. The variable domain in full, completed from reference TRBV7-6 and TRBJ2-1, reads GAGVSQSPRYKVTKRGQDVALRCDPISGHVSLYWYRQALGQGPEFLTYFNYEAQQDKSGLPNDRFSAERPEGSISTLTIQRTEQRDSAMYRCASIDRGQDEQFFGPGTRLTVL.